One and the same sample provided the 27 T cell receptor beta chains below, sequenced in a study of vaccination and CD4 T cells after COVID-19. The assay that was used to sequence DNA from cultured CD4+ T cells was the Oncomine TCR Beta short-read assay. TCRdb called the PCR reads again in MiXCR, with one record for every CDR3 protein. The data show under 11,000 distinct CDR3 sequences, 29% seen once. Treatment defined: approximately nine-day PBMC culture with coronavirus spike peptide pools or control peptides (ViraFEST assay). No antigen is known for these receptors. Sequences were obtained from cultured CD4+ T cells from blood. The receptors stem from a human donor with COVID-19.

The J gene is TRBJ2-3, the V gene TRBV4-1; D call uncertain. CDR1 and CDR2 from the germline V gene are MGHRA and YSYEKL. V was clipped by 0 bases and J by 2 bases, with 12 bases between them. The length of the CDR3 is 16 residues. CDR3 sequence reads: CASSQESGRITDTQYF. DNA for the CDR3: TGCGCCAGCAGCCAAGAGTCTGGCAGAATCACAGATACGCAGTATTTT.

The CDR3 sequence is CASSETGTGNTIYF. The CDR3 DNA reads as TGTGCCAGCAGTGAGACAGGAACTGGAAACACCATATATTTT. The chain is built from TRBV6-1 and TRBJ1-3, with D perhaps TRBD1 (6 bases). This CDR3 has 14 residues. V was cut by 3 bases and J by 2 bases, with 8 bases left in between. Germline lookup yields CDR1 MNHNS and CDR2 SASEGT.

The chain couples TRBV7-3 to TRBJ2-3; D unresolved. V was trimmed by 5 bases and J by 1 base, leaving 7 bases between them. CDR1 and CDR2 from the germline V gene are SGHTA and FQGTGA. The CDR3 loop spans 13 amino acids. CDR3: CASSAMRTDTQYF. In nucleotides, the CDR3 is TGTGCCAGCAGCGCCATGCGCACAGATACGCAGTATTTT.

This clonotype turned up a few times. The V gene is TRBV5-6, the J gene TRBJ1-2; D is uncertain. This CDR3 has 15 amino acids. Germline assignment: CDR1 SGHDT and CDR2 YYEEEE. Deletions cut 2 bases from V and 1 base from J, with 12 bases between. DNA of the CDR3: TGTGCCAGCAGCTTCCTTATCCCGGATAACTATGGCTACACCTTC. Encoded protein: CASSFLIPDNYGYTF.

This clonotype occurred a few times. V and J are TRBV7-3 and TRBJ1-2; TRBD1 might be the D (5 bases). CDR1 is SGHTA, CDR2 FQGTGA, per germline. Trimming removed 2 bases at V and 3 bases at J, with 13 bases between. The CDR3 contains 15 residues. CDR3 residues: CASSLYGGGDYGYTF. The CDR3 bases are TGTGCCAGCAGCTTATATGGGGGTGGGGACTATGGCTACACCTTC.

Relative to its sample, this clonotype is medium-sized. The CDR3 sequence is CASSYSGGASTDTQYF. CDR3 DNA: TGTGCCAGCAGTTACTCTGGCGGGGCGAGCACAGATACGCAGTATTTT. The rearrangement joins TRBV6-5 to TRBJ2-3; tentatively, D is TRBD2 (6 bases). From germline, CDR1 is MNHEY and CDR2 SVGAGI. The CDR3 loop spans 16 amino acids. V lost 0 bases, J lost 0 bases, and 10 bases lay in between.

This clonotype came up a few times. The CDR3 here is CATIDGLSNQPQHF. The CDR3 nucleotides are TGTGCCACGATAGACGGTCTGAGCAATCAGCCCCAGCATTTT. V and J are TRBV6-4 and TRBJ1-5; D call uncertain. Germline V CDR1 and CDR2: MRHNA, SNTAGT. There are 14 residues in the CDR3. Trimming removed 10 bases at V and 1 base at J, with 14 bases between.

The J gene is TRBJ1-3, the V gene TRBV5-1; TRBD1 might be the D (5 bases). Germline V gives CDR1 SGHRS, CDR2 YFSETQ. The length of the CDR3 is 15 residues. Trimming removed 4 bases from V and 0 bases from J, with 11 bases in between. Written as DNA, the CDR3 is TGCGCCAGCAGCCGGGACCGCAGCTCTGGAAACACCATATATTTT. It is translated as CASSRDRSSGNTIYF.

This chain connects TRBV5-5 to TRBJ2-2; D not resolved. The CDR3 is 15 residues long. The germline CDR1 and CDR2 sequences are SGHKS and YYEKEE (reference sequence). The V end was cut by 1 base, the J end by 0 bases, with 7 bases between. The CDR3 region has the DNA TGTGCCAGCAGCTTGAGGCCGACGAACACCGGGGAGCTGTTTTTT. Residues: CASSLRPTNTGELFF.

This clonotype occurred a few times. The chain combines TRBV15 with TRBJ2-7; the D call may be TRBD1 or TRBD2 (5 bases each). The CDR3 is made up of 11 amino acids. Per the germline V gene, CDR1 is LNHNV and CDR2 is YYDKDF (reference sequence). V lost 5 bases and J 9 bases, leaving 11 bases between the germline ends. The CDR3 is CATSQPGPQYF. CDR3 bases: TGTGCCACCAGCCAACCGGGGCCGCAGTACTTC.

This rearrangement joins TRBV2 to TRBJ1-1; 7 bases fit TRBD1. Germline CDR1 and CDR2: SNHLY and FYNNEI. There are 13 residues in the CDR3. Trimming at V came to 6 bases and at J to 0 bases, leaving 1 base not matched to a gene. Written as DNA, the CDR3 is TGTGCCAGCAGGACAGGGTTGAACACTGAAGCTTTCTTT. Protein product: CASRTGLNTEAFF.

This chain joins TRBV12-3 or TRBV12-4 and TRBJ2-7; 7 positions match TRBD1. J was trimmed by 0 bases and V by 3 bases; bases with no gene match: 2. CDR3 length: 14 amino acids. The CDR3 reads CASSFWDSSYEQYF. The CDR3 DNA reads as TGTGCCAGCAGTTTTTGGGACAGCTCCTACGAGCAGTACTTC.

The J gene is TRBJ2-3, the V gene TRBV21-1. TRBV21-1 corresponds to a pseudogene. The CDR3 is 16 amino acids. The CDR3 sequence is CASSRQNGVSTDTQYF. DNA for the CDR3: TGTGCCAGCAGCCGTCAGAACGGGGTGAGCACAGATACGCAGTATTTT.

CDR3: CASSRTVGYQETQYF. In DNA form, the CDR3 reads TGTGCCAGCAGCCGCACCGTGGGGTACCAAGAGACCCAGTACTTC. This chain links TRBV11-1 with TRBJ2-5; D is uncertain. CDR3 length: 15 amino acids. V gave up 5 bases and J gave up 0 bases, with 13 bases separating them. From germline, CDR1 is SGHAT and CDR2 FQDESV (reference sequence).

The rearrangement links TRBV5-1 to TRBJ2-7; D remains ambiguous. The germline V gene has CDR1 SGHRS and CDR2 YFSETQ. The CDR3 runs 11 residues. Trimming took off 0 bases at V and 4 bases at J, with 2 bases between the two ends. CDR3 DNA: TGCGCCAGCAGCTTGGGATACGAGCAGTACTTC. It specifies CASSLGYEQYF.

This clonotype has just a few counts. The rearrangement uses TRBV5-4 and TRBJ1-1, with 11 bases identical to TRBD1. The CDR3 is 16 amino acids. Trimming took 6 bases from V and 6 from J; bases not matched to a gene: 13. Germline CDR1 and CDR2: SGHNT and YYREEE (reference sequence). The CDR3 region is CASKRFRDRGISEAFF. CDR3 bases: TGTGCCAGCAAAAGGTTCCGGGACAGGGGGATATCTGAAGCTTTCTTT. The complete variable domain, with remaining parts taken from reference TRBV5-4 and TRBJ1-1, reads ETGVTQSPTHLIKTRGQQVTLRCSSQSGHNTVSWYQQALGQGPQFIFQYYREEENGRGNFPPRFSGLQFPNYSSELNVNALELDDSALYLCASKRFRDRGISEAFFGQGTRLTVV.

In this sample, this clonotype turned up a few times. In nucleotides, the CDR3 is TGCAGTGCTAGAGATAGCGGGTCTAGCACAGATACGCAGTATTTT. Translation gives CSARDSGSSTDTQYF. The rearrangement links TRBV20-1 to TRBJ2-3, with 7 bases lining up with TRBD2. Losses at the gene ends were 0 bases for V and 0 bases for J; bases not matched to a gene: 3. Germline CDR1 and CDR2: DFQATT and SNEGSKA (reference sequence). This CDR3 spans 15 amino acids.

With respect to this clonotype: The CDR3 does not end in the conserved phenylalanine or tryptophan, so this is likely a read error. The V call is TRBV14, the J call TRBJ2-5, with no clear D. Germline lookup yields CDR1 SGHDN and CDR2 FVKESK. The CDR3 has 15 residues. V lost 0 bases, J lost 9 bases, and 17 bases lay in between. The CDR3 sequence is CASSQENGAGFSQYL. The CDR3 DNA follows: TGTGCCAGCAGCCAAGAGAACGGAGCCGGTTTTTCCCAGTACTTA.

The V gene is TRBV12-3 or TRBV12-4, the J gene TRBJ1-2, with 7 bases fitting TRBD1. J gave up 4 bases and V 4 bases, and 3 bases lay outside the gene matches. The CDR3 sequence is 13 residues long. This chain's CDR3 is CASSSGTAYGYTF. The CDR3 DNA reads TGTGCCAGCAGTTCCGGGACAGCCTATGGCTACACCTTC.

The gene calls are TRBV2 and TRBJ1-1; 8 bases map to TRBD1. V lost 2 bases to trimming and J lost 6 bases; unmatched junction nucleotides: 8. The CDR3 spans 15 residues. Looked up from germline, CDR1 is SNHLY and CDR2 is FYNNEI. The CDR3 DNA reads TGTGCCAGCAGTGAACGCACAGGGGGTACGGCTGAAGCTTTCTTT. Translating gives CASSERTGGTAEAFF.

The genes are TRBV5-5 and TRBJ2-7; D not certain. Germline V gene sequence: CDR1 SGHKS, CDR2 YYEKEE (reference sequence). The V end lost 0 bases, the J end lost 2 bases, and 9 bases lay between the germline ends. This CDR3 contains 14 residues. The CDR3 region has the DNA TGTGCCAGCAGCTTGGAGGTGTCCCCCTACGAGCAGTACTTC. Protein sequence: CASSLEVSPYEQYF.

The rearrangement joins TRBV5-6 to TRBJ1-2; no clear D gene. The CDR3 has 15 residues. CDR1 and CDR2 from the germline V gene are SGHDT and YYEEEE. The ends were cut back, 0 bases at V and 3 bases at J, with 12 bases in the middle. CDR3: CASSLGPFGHYGYTF. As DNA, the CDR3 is TGTGCCAGCAGCTTGGGCCCATTCGGGCACTATGGCTACACCTTC.

Here the CDR3 reads CASSLDIYTEAFF. The CDR3, as DNA: TGCGCCAGCAGCTTGGACATATACACTGAAGCTTTCTTT. The chain joins TRBV5-1 to TRBJ1-1; unclear D gene. The CDR3 length is 13 residues. Trimming cost V 0 bases and J 3 bases, with 6 bases left between them. The germline CDR1 and CDR2 sequences are SGHRS and YFSETQ.

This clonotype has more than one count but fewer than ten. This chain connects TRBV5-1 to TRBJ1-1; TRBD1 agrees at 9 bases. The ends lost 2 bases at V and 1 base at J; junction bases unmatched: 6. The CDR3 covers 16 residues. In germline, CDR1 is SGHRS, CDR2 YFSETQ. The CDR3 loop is CASSFTGTGTNTEAFF. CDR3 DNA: TGCGCCAGCAGCTTTACCGGGACAGGGACGAACACTGAAGCTTTCTTT.

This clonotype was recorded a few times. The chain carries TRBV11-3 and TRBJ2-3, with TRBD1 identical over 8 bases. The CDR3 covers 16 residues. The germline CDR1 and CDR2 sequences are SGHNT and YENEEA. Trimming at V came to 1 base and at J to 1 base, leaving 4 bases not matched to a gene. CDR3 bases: TGTGCCAGCAGCTTAGGTGGACAGGGTGGCACAGATACGCAGTATTTT. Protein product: CASSLGGQGGTDTQYF.

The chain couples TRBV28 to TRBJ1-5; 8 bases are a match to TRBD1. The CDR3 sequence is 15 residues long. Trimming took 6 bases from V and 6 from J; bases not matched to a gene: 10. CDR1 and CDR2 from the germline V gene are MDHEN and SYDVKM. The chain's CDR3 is CASRNQGAPSQPQHF. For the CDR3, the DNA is TGTGCCAGCAGGAACCAGGGGGCGCCCAGTCAGCCCCAGCATTTT.

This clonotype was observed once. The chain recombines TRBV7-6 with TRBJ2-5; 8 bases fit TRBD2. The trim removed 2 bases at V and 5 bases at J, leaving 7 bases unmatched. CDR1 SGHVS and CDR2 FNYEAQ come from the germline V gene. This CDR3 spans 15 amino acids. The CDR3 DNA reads TGTGCCAGCAGCTTAAGGCGGGGGGCGGGGGAGACCCAGTACTTC. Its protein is CASSLRRGAGETQYF.